These 15 T cell receptor beta chains were all obtained from the same sample, sequenced in a study of blood T cell repertoires in COVID-19. Clones were sequenced by immunoSEQ multiplex PCR, and TCRdb holds only the in-frame ones, with some missing. The repertoire has about 70,000 clones, more than 60% of them found once; the top ten carry less than 10%. The sequenced material came from peripheral blood. These receptors were collected from a human donor in a cohort sampled during active COVID-19.

This clone has only a few counts. The chain recombines TRBV6-9 with TRBJ2-1; D perhaps matches TRBD1 (5 bases). Germline V lookup: CDR1 MNHGY, CDR2 SVAAGI. Trimming took 2 bases from V and 5 from J, leaving 13 bases between them. The CDR3 is 15 residues long. CDR3 nucleotide sequence: TGTGCCAGCAGTTATGGGCCCGGACAAGACAATGAGCAGTTCTTC. It yields the protein CASSYGPGQDNEQFF.

The chain couples TRBV7-2 to TRBJ1-2; possible D gene TRBD1, 5 bases. V lost 0 bases to trimming and J lost 4 bases, with 15 bases between them. Germline CDR1 is SGHTA and CDR2 is FQGNSA. The CDR3 length is 16 residues. DNA of the CDR3: TGTGCCAGCAGCTTAGCGCGGCAGGGTTCTGCCTATGGCTACACCTTC. Protein sequence: CASSLARQGSAYGYTF.

The chain employs TRBV2 and TRBJ2-6; 11 bases align to TRBD1. The CDR3 covers 18 residues. The V segment lost 6 bases and the J segment 3 bases; nucleotides outside the gene matches: 10. CDR1 and CDR2 (germline): SNHLY, FYNNEI. CDR3 bases: TGTGCCAGCAGCCTAATAGGACAGGGGGCAAGTGGGGCCAACGTCCTGACTTTC. Its translation is CASSLIGQGASGANVLTF.

With regard to this clone: This is likely a read error, given that the CDR3 carries no conserved phenylalanine or tryptophan at its end. No DNA is shown, since the ends of the CDR3 on it are uncertain; the CDR3 is the one TCRdb lists. CDR3 in amino acids: CAWSGGGVSAV. The chain has TRBV30 and TRBJ1-3. Germline CDR1 and CDR2: GTSNPN and SVGIG (reference sequence). The CDR3 contains 11 residues when both ends are counted.

V and J are TRBV5-1 and TRBJ1-1; 11 nucleotides agree with TRBD1. Germline loops: CDR1 SGHRS, CDR2 YFSETQ. The CDR3 loop spans 16 amino acids. J gave up 4 bases and V 4 bases, and 9 bases lay outside the gene matches. The CDR3 spells CASSPGTGGAGTEAFF. CDR3 coding DNA: TGCGCCAGCAGCCCTGGGACAGGGGGTGCGGGCACTGAAGCTTTCTTT.

This clone has only a few counts. This sequence joins TRBV2 and TRBJ2-7, with 7 bases lining up with TRBD1. Germline values: CDR1 SNHLY, CDR2 FYNNEI. CDR3 length: 15 residues. V gave up 0 bases and J gave up 0 bases; unmatched junction bases: 2. The CDR3 loop reads CASSEAGGVSYEQYF. The CDR3 DNA follows: TGTGCCAGCAGTGAAGCAGGGGGCGTCTCCTACGAGCAGTACTTC.

This chain connects TRBV12-3 or TRBV12-4 to TRBJ2-5; D gene uncertain. V lost 6 bases to trimming and J lost 14 bases, with 10 bases between them. The CDR3 sequence is 9 residues long. The CDR3 reads CASSCPVYF. Here the CDR3 DNA reads TGTGCCAGCAGCTGCCCGGTTTACTTC.

For the CDR3, the DNA is TGTGCCAGTAGAAATTCGTGGACAGGGGGCGGGATGGGTAGCAATCAGCCCCAGCATTTT. Encoded protein: CASRNSWTGGGMGSNQPQHF. This rearrangement joins TRBV19 to TRBJ1-5; TRBD1 matches 11 bases. CDR1 and CDR2 (germline): LNHDA, SQIVND (reference sequence). There are 20 residues in the CDR3. V lost 6 bases, J lost 0 bases, and 16 bases stayed unmatched.

As regards this clone: The same CDR3 is also encoded by other DNA sequences in this sample. V usage is TRBV5-1 and J usage is TRBJ1-3, with D perhaps matching TRBD1 (6 bases). The CDR3 extends over 15 amino acids. V lost 1 base and J 2 bases, leaving 10 bases between the germline ends. Per germline, CDR1 SGHRS and CDR2 YFSETQ. The CDR3 region is CASSLSGVAGNTIYF. Here the CDR3 DNA reads TGCGCCAGCAGCTTGTCAGGGGTGGCTGGAAACACCATATATTTT.

This clone has only a few counts. This rearrangement joins TRBV29-1 to TRBJ1-1; D unresolved. Trimming pared 5 bases from V and 2 bases from J, leaving 9 bases between. This CDR3 comprises 12 residues. Germline lookup yields CDR1 SQVTM and CDR2 ANQGSEA. This chain's CDR3 is CSVHSSNTEAFF. CDR3 in DNA: TGCAGCGTTCACTCCTCTAACACTGAAGCTTTCTTT.

This chain joins TRBV5-1 and TRBJ1-4; a possible D gene is TRBD1 (5 bases). V was pared by 4 bases and J by 3 bases, with 16 bases between. There are 16 residues in the CDR3. Germline CDR1 is SGHRS and CDR2 is YFSETQ. This chain's CDR3 is CASSPWGEGANEKLFF. The CDR3 nucleotides are TGCGCCAGCAGCCCTTGGGGCGAAGGGGCTAATGAAAAACTGTTTTTT.

The chain links TRBV6-5 to TRBJ1-2; TRBD1 agrees at 9 bases. The V gene's germline CDR1 is MNHEY and CDR2 SVGAGI. The CDR3 covers 16 residues. The junction had 8 bases not matched to a gene; V was cut back by 0 bases and J by 6 bases. The DNA of the CDR3 is TGTGCCAGCAGTTACTCACCAGGGACAGGGCTTGATGGCTACACCTTC. As protein: CASSYSPGTGLDGYTF.

The CDR3 protein is CASSLPGRVGEQYF. In DNA, the CDR3 is TGTGCCAGCAGCCTCCCTGGGAGGGTGGGCGAGCAGTACTTC. V gene TRBV11-2 combines with J gene TRBJ2-7; TRBD2 agrees at 7 bases. The length of the CDR3 is 14 residues. CDR1 and CDR2 from the germline V gene are SGHAT and FQNNGV. The V gene end was trimmed by 5 bases and the J gene end by 6 bases; junction bases not matched to a gene: 10.

The genes are TRBV11-2 and TRBJ1-2, with TRBD1 as a possible D gene (5 bases). This CDR3 comprises 15 residues. In germline, CDR1 is SGHAT, CDR2 FQNNGV. The V and J ends lost 7 bases and 7 bases respectively, with 22 bases between them. CDR3 protein: CASTTTSGIDGGYTF. The CDR3, as DNA: TGTGCCAGCACCACAACTTCAGGGATAGATGGTGGCTACACCTTC.

V and J are TRBV4-3 and TRBJ1-1; D not resolved. Between the trimmed V and J ends, which lost 1 base and 3 bases, there was a span of 9 bases. The CDR3 spans 14 residues. Germline CDR1 is LGHNA and CDR2 is YSLEER. The CDR3 sequence is CASSQGEGDTEAFF. CDR3 sequence (DNA): TGCGCCAGCAGCCAAGGGGAGGGAGACACTGAAGCTTTCTTT.